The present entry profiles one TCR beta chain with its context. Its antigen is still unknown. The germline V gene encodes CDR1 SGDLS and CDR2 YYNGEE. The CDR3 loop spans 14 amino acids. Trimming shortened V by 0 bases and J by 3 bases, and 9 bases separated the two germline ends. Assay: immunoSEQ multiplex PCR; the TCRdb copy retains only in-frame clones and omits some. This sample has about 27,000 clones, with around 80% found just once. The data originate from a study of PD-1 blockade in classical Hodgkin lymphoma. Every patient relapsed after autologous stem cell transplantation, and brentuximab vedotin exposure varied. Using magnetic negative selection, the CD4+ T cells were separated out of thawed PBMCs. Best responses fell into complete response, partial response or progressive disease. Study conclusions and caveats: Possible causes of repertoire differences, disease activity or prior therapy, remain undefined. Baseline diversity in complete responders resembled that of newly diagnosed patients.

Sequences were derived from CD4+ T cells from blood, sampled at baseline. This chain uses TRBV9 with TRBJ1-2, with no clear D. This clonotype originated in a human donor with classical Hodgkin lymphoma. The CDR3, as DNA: TGTGCCAGCAGCGTAGGAGGGCTGGACTATGGCTACACCTTC. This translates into CASSVGGLDYGYTF.